Following are 8 T cell receptor beta chains from one sample sequenced in a study of PD-L1 blockade in urothelial cancer. Time point here: pretreatment peripheral blood. Some clones are missing from TCRdb's copy, which holds only in-frame ones; the method was immunoSEQ multiplex PCR. Counted here are roughly 54,000 clones, approximately 90% occurring once; the ten biggest clones make up roughly 15%. The specimen was PBMCs, collected around atezolizumab (anti-PD-L1) treatment. The receptors here all came from a woman aged 55-70 years with urothelial cancer.

The chain carries TRBV4-3 and TRBJ1-4; the D is unclear. This CDR3 comprises 16 residues. The germline V gene encodes CDR1 LGHNA and CDR2 YSLEER. The V gene lost 0 bases and the J gene lost 0 bases, with 8 bases spanning the gap. In DNA form, the CDR3 reads TGCGCCAGCAGCCAAGATACTAGCGCAACTAATGAAAAACTGTTTTTT. Encoded protein: CASSQDTSATNEKLFF.

The rearrangement uses TRBV6-1 and TRBJ2-5; 8 bases agree with TRBD1. Looked up from germline, CDR1 is MNHNS and CDR2 is SASEGT. The V segment lost 4 bases and the J segment 4 bases; nucleotides outside the gene matches: 11. This CDR3 has 16 residues. CDR3 DNA: TGTGCCAGCAGTGCCAAGACAGGGGAAAAGGGAGAGACCCAGTACTTC. Amino acids: CASSAKTGEKGETQYF.

The V gene is TRBV6-5, the J gene TRBJ2-5; 8 nucleotides align to TRBD2. Unmatched junction bases numbered 5, after V lost 1 base and J lost 4 bases. There are 15 residues in the CDR3. From germline, CDR1 is MNHEY and CDR2 SVGAGI. The CDR3 bases are TGTGCCAGCAGTTACTTGGGGACTAGTAGAGAGACCCAGTACTTC. Protein: CASSYLGTSRETQYF.

V usage is TRBV10-1 and J usage is TRBJ2-3, with D perhaps TRBD1 (6 bases). V was cut by 6 bases and J by 2 bases, with 9 bases left in between. The CDR3 extends over 13 amino acids. CDR1 and CDR2 from the germline V gene are WNHNN and SYGVQD (reference sequence). DNA of the CDR3: TGCGCCAGCAGGCAGGGGCTCACAGATACGCAGTATTTT. Translation: CASRQGLTDTQYF.

The chain joins TRBV4-1 to TRBJ1-6; D possibly corresponds to TRBD1 (5 bases). Germline assignment: CDR1 MGHRA and CDR2 YSYEKL. CDR3 length: 14 amino acids. Trimming stripped 4 bases from V and 8 bases from J, with 12 bases between. This CDR3 reads CASSLRWGDSPLHF. DNA for the CDR3: TGCGCCAGCAGCCTCAGATGGGGGGATTCACCCCTCCACTTT.

The genes are TRBV6-6 and TRBJ2-3; D is perhaps TRBD1 (6 bases). V was clipped by 7 bases and J by 3 bases, with 8 bases between them. Germline V gives CDR1 MNHNY, CDR2 SVGAGI (reference sequence). This CDR3 has 12 amino acids. This CDR3 reads CASKGVTDTQYF. Written as DNA, the CDR3 is TGTGCCAGCAAGGGGGTTACAGATACGCAGTATTTT.

This chain's CDR3 is CASSPGTSGKADTQYF. The CDR3 bases are TGTGCCAGCAGCCCGGGGACTAGCGGGAAGGCAGATACGCAGTATTTT. The rearrangement links TRBV7-9 to TRBJ2-3; 13 bases align to TRBD2. Per germline, CDR1 SEHNR and CDR2 FQNEAQ (reference sequence). After removal of 5 bases from V and 4 bases from J, the junction contained 6 bases not matched to a gene. The CDR3 spans 16 residues.

The V call is TRBV7-3, the J call TRBJ2-7, with unresolved D. Germline CDR1 is SGHTA and CDR2 is FQGTGA. The CDR3 contains 13 residues. With 3 bases removed from V and 2 bases from J, the gap between germline ends came to 8 bases. CDR3 protein: CASSLGSPYEQYF. The CDR3, as DNA: TGTGCCAGCAGCTTGGGCTCACCCTACGAGCAGTACTTC.